Following are 7 T cell receptor beta chains from one sample sequenced in a study of OX40 agonist ivuxolimab in advanced cancers. Libraries were constructed by the immunoSEQ multiplex PCR assay. The table was pulled from immuneACCESS by TCRdb, which kept in-frame rearrangements only. Such tables lose some clones; where checked, under half of the loss comes from unresolved V genes, and the rest has no known cause. Counted in this sample were 150,000 to 180,000 clones; approximately 94% of them appeared once. Just over 0.3% of the sample rests with the top ten. The sample here was CD4+ or CD8+ T cells sorted from blood, taken in a trial of the OX40 agonist ivuxolimab. These receptors originate from an adult with an advanced solid tumor such as melanoma, head and neck, liver or kidney cancer.

This CDR3 reads CASSLVARSNTGELFF. The CDR3 nucleotides read TGTGCCAGCAGCTTAGTGGCGAGATCGAACACCGGGGAGCTGTTTTTT. The V call is TRBV7-2, the J call TRBJ2-2; no clear D gene. CDR3 length: 16 residues. The germline CDR1 and CDR2 sequences are SGHTA and FQGNSA. Trimming shortened V by 1 base and J by 0 bases, and 9 bases separated the two germline ends. Drawing the rest from reference TRBV7-2 and TRBJ2-2, the complete variable domain is GAGVSQSPSNKVTEKGKDVELRCDPISGHTALYWYRQSLGQGLEFLIYFQGNSAPDKSGLPSDRFSAERTGGSVSTLTIQRTQQEDSAVYLCASSLVARSNTGELFFGEGSRLTVL.

This sequence joins TRBV5-6 and TRBJ2-2, with unresolved D. The CDR3 contains 13 residues. Germline V lookup: CDR1 SGHDT, CDR2 YYEEEE. The ends were cut back, 0 bases at V and 4 bases at J, with 4 bases in the middle. In nucleotides, the CDR3 is TGTGCCAGCAGCTTGGCGGTCACCGGGGAGCTGTTTTTT. Its protein is CASSLAVTGELFF.

The chain is built from TRBV27 and TRBJ1-5; D remains unclear. The V gene lost 0 bases and the J gene lost 0 bases, with 30 bases spanning the gap. The CDR3 contains 23 residues. In germline, CDR1 is MNHEY, CDR2 SMNVEV (reference sequence). The CDR3 region is CASSLSTVLNTHDALCSNQPQHF. The CDR3, as DNA: TGTGCCAGCAGTTTATCCACAGTGTTGAACACTCATGATGCACTGTGTAGCAATCAGCCCCAGCATTTT.

The chain recombines TRBV19 with TRBJ2-3; TRBD1 matches 7 bases. The CDR3 runs to 14 residues. The J segment lost 3 bases and the V segment lost 5 bases, leaving 5 bases of the junction unmatched. Germline CDR1 is LNHDA and CDR2 is SQIVND (reference sequence). As DNA, the CDR3 is TGTGCCAGTAGTTGGGACAGCTCAACAGATACGCAGTATTTT. Its translation: CASSWDSSTDTQYF.

The chain joins TRBV18 to TRBJ2-3; 7 bases are a match to TRBD2. V trimming: 1 base; J trimming: 0 bases; junction bases outside the gene matches: 4. This CDR3 comprises 16 residues. The germline CDR1 and CDR2 sequences are KGHSH and LQKENI. The CDR3 is CASSPRERGSTDTQYF. CDR3 sequence (DNA): TGTGCCAGCTCACCACGTGAGCGGGGAAGCACAGATACGCAGTATTTT.

The chain has TRBV5-1 and TRBJ1-1; tentatively, D is TRBD1 (6 bases). Germline CDR1 and CDR2: SGHRS and YFSETQ. This CDR3 is 15 amino acids long. V was clipped by 0 bases and J by 3 bases, with 12 bases between them. In nucleotides, the CDR3 is TGCGCCAGCAGCTTGGGGGGCGGACAGTACACTGAAGCTTTCTTT. Its translation: CASSLGGGQYTEAFF.

This chain uses TRBV5-5 with TRBJ2-7, with D perhaps TRBD2 (5 bases). V was clipped by 1 base and J by 0 bases, with 8 bases between them. The CDR3 is made up of 14 amino acids. The germline V gene encodes CDR1 SGHKS and CDR2 YYEKEE (reference sequence). The CDR3: CASSLSSLSYEQYF. The CDR3, as DNA: TGTGCCAGCAGCTTGTCTAGCCTCTCCTACGAGCAGTACTTC. Full variable domain (rest looked up from reference TRBV5-5 and TRBJ2-7): DAGVTQSPTHLIKTRGQQVTLRCSPISGHKSVSWYQQVLGQGPQFIFQYYEKEERGRGNFPDRFSARQFPNYSSELNVNALLLGDSALYLCASSLSSLSYEQYFGPGTRLTVT.